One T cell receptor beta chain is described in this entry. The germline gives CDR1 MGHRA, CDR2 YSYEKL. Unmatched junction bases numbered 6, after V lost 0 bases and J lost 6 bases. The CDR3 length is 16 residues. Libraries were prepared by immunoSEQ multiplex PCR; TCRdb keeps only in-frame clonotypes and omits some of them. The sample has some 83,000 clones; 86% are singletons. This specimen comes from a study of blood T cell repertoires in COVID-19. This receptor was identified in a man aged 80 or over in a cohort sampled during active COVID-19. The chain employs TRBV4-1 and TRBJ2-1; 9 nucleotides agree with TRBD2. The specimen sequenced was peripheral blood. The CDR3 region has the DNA TGCGCCAGCAGCCAAGAGCCGGCGGGGGGGATCAATGAGCAGTTCTTC. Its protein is CASSQEPAGGINEQFF.